This TCR beta chain is from a study of tumor-infiltrating lymphocytes in primary liver carcinoma (dated by TCRdb to 2016 to 2017). Study-wide context: The five patients, three men and two women aged 30 to 69 years, had hepatocellular carcinoma (four) or combined HCC and intrahepatic cholangiocarcinoma (one). The five patients had tumors staged T1-T3 N0M0, with maximum diameters ranging from roughly 4.2 to 11 cm. High reproducibility was observed for the technical replicate repertoires, with mean shared-clone rates around 0.9 and correlation coefficients above 0.95. TCRbeta repertoire sequencing, expression microarrays and whole-exome sequencing were combined in the study across five regions of each liver tumor, with adjacent normal tissue and blood also included. Each sample produced about 3.5 to 7.5 million productive TCRbeta reads, and read depth showed no significant difference between tissue types. To link TCRbeta repertoire diversity with the local molecular phenotype, the approximately 23 tumor region samples were profiled using Agilent mRNA microarrays. A total of about 35 specimens from 5 patients went through TCRbeta repertoire sequencing, namely 25 tumor regions, 5 adjacent noncancerous liver tissues and 5 peripheral blood samples. On the study overall, not on this receptor specifically: Only about 7-24% of top clones were found in all five regions of a tumor, suggesting spatial heterogeneity of tumor-infiltrating T cells. Only the TCR beta chain was sequenced, which likely underestimates true repertoire diversity because unpaired alpha chains were not captured. With just five or six patients in the study, the authors point out that the findings should be validated in a larger study. The top 250 clones made up a significantly larger repertoire fraction in tumors than in blood (p = 0.039). Consistent with antigen-driven expansion, pairs of tumor regions showed higher repertoire overlap (mean roughly 35%) than either tumor-adjacent pairs (about 17%) or tumor-blood pairs (roughly 15%). Bulk unsorted samples precluded comparing CD4+ and CD8+ T cell repertoires.

A remark on this clonotype: Its antigen has not been determined. Sequence at one end of the junction differs from germline and may be a read error.

CDR1 SGHNT and CDR2 YENEEA were looked up in the germline V gene. The CDR3 measures 15 amino acids from cysteine to phenylalanine. CDR3 DNA only is kept here, 45 bases in frame from base 1. Starting from about 500 ng total RNA, TCRbeta-specific cDNA was produced by reverse transcription with a constant-region primer and ProtoScript II reverse transcriptase. The TCRbeta libraries were prepared through three rounds of nested multiplex PCR following a slightly modified ARM-PCR procedure. Each of the first two PCR rounds ran for about 11 cycles using multiplex TRBV1-TRBV30 forward primers together with a Cbeta reverse primer. A final 25-cycle PCR with Deep VentR polymerase added sample barcodes and Illumina adapters. Amplicons of 200-500 bp were gel-purified with a QIAquick gel extraction kit before sequencing. TCRbeta amplicons were sequenced on an Illumina HiSeq 2500 with 250-bp paired-end reads. On the study's bioinformatics: Trimmomatic v0.33 was used to quality-trim the reads, and FLASH v1.2.11 was used to merge paired reads so that full CDR3 sequences could be recovered. MiGEC v1.2.1b assigned V, D and J germline segments to the rearranged TCRbeta sequences. Clonotype statistics and Shannon-Wiener diversity indices were computed with VDJtools v1.0.0. Except for diversity analysis, only the 250 most abundant clonotypes of each sample were used in subsequent analyses to reduce sampling bias. TCRdb reprocessed the public reads (quality trimming at Q25 with fastp, clone calling with MiXCR) and kept in-frame beta chains. Entries are consolidated by CDR3 protein sequence, retaining the most common genes and DNA. TCRdb, not the authors, supplied the V and J calls. The sample contains about 48,000 distinct CDR3 sequences, around 79% of them found a single time. The biggest ten clones account for about a quarter of the sample.

Total RNA and DNA were co-extracted from approximately 20-30 mg of bulk tissue with the AllPrep DNA/RNA mini kit, without cell sorting. Surgical resection was performed in China between November 2015 and early 2016 on about 5 patients with histopathologically diagnosed primary liver carcinoma. Patients had chronic HBV infection and were treatment-naive at sampling. Each tumor was sampled at five spatially separated regions: the tumor centre plus the superior, inferior, left-lateral and right-lateral poles. According to histology, viable tumor cells made up more than 85% of every tumor sample. Each fresh piece of tumor and adjacent tissue was cut in two, with one half stored in RNAlater at -80 degrees C and the other half sent for histology.

Sequenced: liver tumor tissue from sampling region 3. The cell subset or site label here, explained by the study, means: tumor region T3, left-lateral pole. The chain is encoded by TRBV11-3 joined to TRBJ2-1; matching of 5 bases hints at TRBD2 as the D gene. This clonotype was sampled from a man aged 35 to 55 with primary liver carcinoma and hepatitis B virus infection. The nucleotides read TGTGTCAGCAGCTTTGAGGTGGGAGTCGCGAGTGAGCAGTTCTTC. The translation is CVSSFEVGVASEQFF.